This TCR beta chain was documented in a study of blood T cell repertoires in COVID-19. In the study overall: T cells, B-cell-depleted T cells, or PBMCs supplied cDNA or gDNA.

Enrolled through a virtual design, the participants were between roughly 18 and 100 years of age and came from about two dozen US areas. Participants' own reports of clinical history determined their cohort assignment. Methods used by the authors: Using reference gene primer amplification, nucleated cell counts were estimated. Assay used: immunoSEQ multiplex PCR; TCRdb lists only in-frame clones, some missing. V and J calls plus clone size are reproduced from that table; the DNA served to infer D and trimming. The table includes 150,000 to 200,000 clones, 70% to 85% detected once. Sequencing was done on a sample of PBMCs or T cells enriched from blood (not recorded which). This TCR was sampled from a woman aged 55-75 years with acute COVID-19.

The CDR3 here is CASSLGRLASYEQYF. CDR3 coding DNA: TGTGCCAGCAGCTTAGGGAGACTAGCTTCCTACGAGCAGTACTTC. The chain employs TRBV7-2 and TRBJ2-7; 7 bases are shared with TRBD2. J lost 1 base, V lost 1 base, and 4 bases had no gene match. The CDR3 sequence is 15 residues long. The germline CDR1 and CDR2 sequences are SGHTA and FQGNSA.